What follows are 29 T cell receptor beta chains derived from one specimen sequenced in a study of OX40 agonist ivuxolimab in advanced cancers. Clones were read by immunoSEQ multiplex PCR, and TCRdb kept only the in-frame ones, dropping some. Of around 89,000 clones listed, roughly 93% are singletons. Sequences were derived from CD4+ or CD8+ T cells sorted from blood, sampled in a trial of the OX40 agonist ivuxolimab. The receptors here all came from an adult with an advanced solid tumor such as melanoma, head and neck, liver or kidney cancer.

The chain uses TRBV7-2 and TRBJ2-1; 15 bases line up with TRBD2. V was clipped by 5 bases and J by 7 bases; unmatched bases: 6. This CDR3 has 16 residues. The V gene's germline CDR1 is SGHTA and CDR2 FQGNSA. The CDR3 DNA reads TGTGCCAGCAGCCCCTGGACTAGCGGGGGGGCTAATGAGCAGTTCTTC. Protein: CASSPWTSGGANEQFF.

The chain links TRBV5-1 to TRBJ2-3; 10 positions match TRBD2. The CDR3 sequence is 15 residues long. Germline V gene data show CDR1 as SGHRS and CDR2 as YFSETQ. V gave up 1 base and J gave up 5 bases; unmatched junction bases: 4. The CDR3 bases are TGCGCCAGCAGCTTGACGGGACTAGCGTTAGATACGCAGTATTTT. Amino acids: CASSLTGLALDTQYF.

The rearrangement uses TRBV10-3 and TRBJ2-1; no clear D gene. The CDR3 runs to 16 residues. The V gene lost 2 bases and the J gene lost 7 bases, with 18 bases spanning the gap. Looked up from germline, CDR1 is ENHRY and CDR2 is SYGVKD. DNA for the CDR3: TGTGCCATCAGTGAGCTCCCGATAGGGATGAGGAATGAGCAGTTCTTC. Translating gives CAISELPIGMRNEQFF.

This clone was counted only a few times. The chain links TRBV14 to TRBJ1-2; D is ambiguous. The germline V gene has CDR1 SGHDN and CDR2 FVKESK. V shed 4 bases and J shed 7 bases, with 13 bases lying between them. The CDR3 spans 13 residues. CDR3: CASSPSATIGYTF. CDR3 nucleotide sequence: TGTGCCAGCAGCCCTTCGGCCACTATTGGCTACACCTTC.

This clone was seen only once. The V and J genes are TRBV7-9 and TRBJ2-5; D is perhaps TRBD2 (6 bases). The CDR3 length is 15 residues. Germline-derived CDR1 and CDR2 are SEHNR and FQNEAQ (reference sequence). Trimming removed 1 base at V and 0 bases at J, with 9 bases between. The CDR3 nucleotides read TGTGCCAGCAGCTTAGGCGGGGTCAACCAAGAGACCCAGTACTTC. This sequence encodes CASSLGGVNQETQYF. The entire variable domain, with the rest obtained from reference TRBV7-9 and TRBJ2-5, is as follows: DTGVSQNPRHKITKRGQNVTFRCDPISEHNRLYWYRQTLGQGPEFLTYFQNEAQLEKSRLLSDRFSAERPKGSFSTLEIQRTEQGDSAMYLCASSLGGVNQETQYFGPGTRLLVL.

The gene calls are TRBV5-4 and TRBJ2-3; D is unresolved. Germline V gene sequence: CDR1 SGHNT, CDR2 YYREEE (reference sequence). This CDR3 comprises 13 residues. V lost 0 bases and J lost 2, with 4 bases in between. As DNA, the CDR3 is TGTGCCAGCAGCTTGGGGGACACAGATACGCAGTATTTT. It specifies CASSLGDTDTQYF.

The CDR3 DNA reads TGTGCCAGCAGTTCAGTAGCGGGAGGGCCCTCCGAGCAGTACTTC. Encoded protein: CASSSVAGGPSEQYF. The chain recombines TRBV27 with TRBJ2-7; 11 bases are a match to TRBD2. The CDR3 has 15 residues. The germline CDR1 and CDR2 sequences are MNHEY and SMNVEV (reference sequence). V was pared by 4 bases and J by 6 bases, with 8 bases of the junction left unmatched.

In nucleotides, the CDR3 is TGCGCCAGCAGCCAGGAATACGCCGGCGGGGAGGGTGCCAAAAACATTCAGTACTTC. Translated, it gives CASSQEYAGGEGAKNIQYF. The chain recombines TRBV4-1 with TRBJ2-4, with 7 bases identical to TRBD2. Trimming at V came to 3 bases and at J to 1 base, leaving 15 bases not matched to a gene. Germline CDR1 reads MGHRA; CDR2 reads YSYEKL. The CDR3 consists of 19 residues.

The sample holds a few counts of this clone. The rearrangement joins TRBV29-1 to TRBJ2-3; 11 nucleotides line up with TRBD1. From germline, CDR1 is SQVTM and CDR2 ANQGSEA. This CDR3 spans 13 amino acids. The V and J ends lost 4 bases and 5 bases, in that order; junction bases with no gene match: 2. CDR3 DNA sequence: TGCAGCGTTGGGGGGACAGGGGGAGATACGCAGTATTTT. As protein: CSVGGTGGDTQYF.

This sequence joins TRBV5-6 and TRBJ2-5, with D unclear. In germline, CDR1 is SGHDT, CDR2 YYEEEE. V lost 2 bases, J lost 0 bases, and 20 bases lay in between. The CDR3 is 18 residues long. The CDR3 loop is CASSLMGQMLINQETQYF. The DNA of the CDR3 is TGTGCCAGCAGCTTAATGGGTCAAATGTTGATAAACCAAGAGACCCAGTACTTC.

The chain carries TRBV28 and TRBJ1-2, with 7 bases fitting TRBD1. Germline V gives CDR1 MDHEN, CDR2 SYDVKM. V shed 4 bases, J shed 1 base, and the junction held 6 bases outside the gene matches. This CDR3 has 15 amino acids. The CDR3 nucleotides read TGTGCCAGCAGTTCCGAGGGGGCGGTTAACTATGGCTACACCTTC. The encoded protein is CASSSEGAVNYGYTF.

The J gene is TRBJ2-7, the V gene TRBV6-5; D may be TRBD1 (5 bases). V was clipped by 0 bases and J by 11 bases, with 20 bases between them. Germline values: CDR1 MNHEY, CDR2 SVGAGI. The CDR3 consists of 15 residues. This CDR3 is CASSYSIIQGTPKYF. In DNA, the CDR3 is TGTGCCAGCAGTTACTCGATTATCCAGGGAACCCCAAAGTACTTC.

The chain employs TRBV7-9 and TRBJ1-2; D may be TRBD1 (6 bases). Germline CDR1 reads SEHNR; CDR2 reads FQNEAQ (reference sequence). CDR3 size: 17 residues. V was cut by 4 bases and J by 2 bases, with 20 bases left in between. The CDR3 is CASSSGTQNYGNYGYTF. The CDR3 nucleotides read TGTGCCAGCAGCTCCGGGACACAGAACTACGGCAACTATGGCTACACCTTC.

The rearrangement uses TRBV28 and TRBJ2-3; D call uncertain. Germline CDR1 is MDHEN and CDR2 is SYDVKM. V was shortened by 3 bases and J by 6 bases, with 7 bases between the two germline ends. CDR3 length: 12 residues. CDR3 amino acids: CASSFFGDTQYF. As DNA, the CDR3 is TGTGCCAGCAGTTTTTTTGGGGATACGCAGTATTTT.

This clone was observed once. V usage is TRBV19 and J usage is TRBJ1-5; D not resolved. Germline lookup yields CDR1 LNHDA and CDR2 SQIVND (reference sequence). The V gene lost 5 bases and the J gene lost 4 bases, with 15 bases spanning the gap. The CDR3 has 15 residues. For the CDR3, the DNA is TGTGCCAGTAGTGTGCCGGGCCGAGGGAATCAGCCCCAGCATTTT. Its protein is CASSVPGRGNQPQHF.

The chain combines TRBV9 with TRBJ1-1; maybe TRBD1 (6 bases). Trimming stripped 4 bases from V and 1 base from J, with 11 bases between. This CDR3 is built from 14 residues. CDR1 SGDLS and CDR2 YYNGEE come from the germline V gene. CDR3 coding DNA: TGTGCCAGCAGCCAAGGACAGACGAACACTGAAGCTTTCTTT. It translates to CASSQGQTNTEAFF.

The rearrangement joins TRBV18 to TRBJ2-2; possibly TRBD2 for D (6 bases). This CDR3 has 16 amino acids. V was cut by 1 base and J by 1 base, with 10 bases left in between. Germline CDR1 is KGHSH and CDR2 is LQKENI. For the CDR3, the DNA is TGTGCCAGCTCACCACTCGGGACTGGGAACACCGGGGAGCTGTTTTTT. Encoded protein: CASSPLGTGNTGELFF.

V and J are TRBV6-5 and TRBJ2-7; 9 nucleotides agree with TRBD2. This CDR3 is built from 15 residues. Germline lookup yields CDR1 MNHEY and CDR2 SVGAGI. V lost 6 bases to trimming and J lost 3 bases; unmatched junction nucleotides: 9. The CDR3 protein is CASSNGLAGNYEQYF. The CDR3, as DNA: TGTGCCAGCAGCAACGGCCTAGCGGGAAACTACGAGCAGTACTTC.

The chain has TRBV2 and TRBJ2-6, with D perhaps given as TRBD1 or TRBD2 (5 bases each). The length of the CDR3 is 14 residues. Between the trimmed V and J ends, which lost 6 bases and 2 bases, there was a span of 8 bases. The germline V gene encodes CDR1 SNHLY and CDR2 FYNNEI. The CDR3 DNA follows: TGTGCCAGCAGCGGGACGGCTGGGGCCAACGTCCTGACTTTC. It is translated as CASSGTAGANVLTF.

The V call is TRBV5-8, the J call TRBJ2-7, with 7 bases aligning to TRBD1. Looked up from germline, CDR1 is SGHTS and CDR2 is YDEGEE. This CDR3 comprises 13 residues. J lost 6 bases, V lost 1 base, and 4 bases had no gene match. This chain's CDR3 is CASSLRGGLEQYF. As DNA, the CDR3 is TGTGCCAGCAGCTTGAGAGGGGGCCTCGAGCAGTACTTC. Variable domain in full (rest from reference TRBV5-8 and TRBJ2-7): EAGVTQSPTHLIKTRGQQATLRCSPISGHTSVYWYQQALGLGLQFLLWYDEGEERNRGNFPPRFSGRQFPNYSSELNVNALELEDSALYLCASSLRGGLEQYFGPGTRLTVT.

This rearrangement joins TRBV7-2 to TRBJ2-4, with TRBD1 matching over 8 bases. CDR1 is SGHTA, CDR2 FQGNSA, per germline. V was pared by 5 bases and J by 6 bases, with 12 bases of the junction left unmatched. The CDR3 extends over 16 amino acids. The CDR3 DNA is TGTGCCAGCAGCACAACAGGGGGGCAGAAGTTAAACATTCAGTACTTC. It codes for CASSTTGGQKLNIQYF.

The rearrangement links TRBV30 to TRBJ1-6, with 9 positions matching TRBD1. Germline loops: CDR1 GTSNPN, CDR2 SVGIG (reference sequence). This CDR3 is built from 14 residues. Unmatched junction bases numbered 1, after V lost 0 bases and J lost 7 bases. The CDR3 protein is CAWSVGTGNSPLHF. The CDR3 nucleotides read TGTGCCTGGAGTGTAGGGACAGGGAATTCACCCCTCCACTTT.

This chain joins TRBV28 and TRBJ2-3; possibly TRBD1 or TRBD2 for D (6 bases each). This CDR3 comprises 15 residues. Between the trimmed V and J ends, which lost 4 bases and 0 bases, there was a span of 11 bases. Per germline, CDR1 MDHEN and CDR2 SYDVKM. CDR3 in DNA: TGTGCCAGCAGTTCAAGGGGGGCCAGCACAGATACGCAGTATTTT. It translates to CASSSRGASTDTQYF.

The V call is TRBV7-2, the J call TRBJ2-1; 8 nucleotides agree with TRBD2. There are 15 residues in the CDR3. The ends lost 6 bases at V and 6 bases at J; junction bases unmatched: 10. Germline V gene lookup returns CDR1 SGHTA and CDR2 FQGNSA. The chain's CDR3 is CASSYLSGGFNEQFF. The DNA of the CDR3 is TGTGCCAGCAGTTACCTCTCGGGAGGGTTCAATGAGCAGTTCTTC.

Here the CDR3 reads CASSPGVAGGQDTQYF. For the CDR3, the DNA is TGTGCCAGCAGCCCCGGGGTAGCGGGGGGGCAAGATACGCAGTATTTT. The chain recombines TRBV7-2 with TRBJ2-3, with 11 bases that match TRBD2. There are 16 residues in the CDR3. Germline values: CDR1 SGHTA, CDR2 FQGNSA. V lost 5 bases to trimming and J lost 5 bases; unmatched junction nucleotides: 9. The full variable domain, with the rest looked up from reference TRBV7-2 and TRBJ2-3, is GAGVSQSPSNKVTEKGKDVELRCDPISGHTALYWYRQSLGQGLEFLIYFQGNSAPDKSGLPSDRFSAERTGGSVSTLTIQRTQQEDSAVYLCASSPGVAGGQDTQYFGPGTRLTVL.

This chain joins TRBV7-8 and TRBJ1-2, with a weak D call TRBD1 (6 bases). CDR3 length: 12 residues. In germline, CDR1 is SGHVS, CDR2 FQNEAQ. V lost 5 bases to trimming and J lost 5 bases, with 9 bases between them. The CDR3 is CASSPGQYGYTF. In DNA form, the CDR3 reads TGTGCCAGCAGCCCCGGACAGTATGGCTACACCTTC.

This clone was seen only once. This chain uses TRBV6-5 with TRBJ2-7, with D uncertain. The germline V gene has CDR1 MNHEY and CDR2 SVGAGI. This CDR3 spans 15 amino acids. Trimming stripped 0 bases from V and 0 bases from J, with 9 bases between. The CDR3 nucleotides are TGTGCCAGCAGTTACTCGTCCGCATACTCCTACGAGCAGTACTTC. It codes for CASSYSSAYSYEQYF.

This clone has a handful of counts. The chain is built from TRBV7-2 and TRBJ1-1; D is ambiguous. This CDR3 has 14 residues. V was trimmed by 2 bases and J by 1 base, leaving 8 bases between them. The germline gives CDR1 SGHTA, CDR2 FQGNSA. The CDR3 here is CASSLQRTNTEAFF. CDR3 DNA: TGTGCCAGCAGCTTACAGCGGACGAACACTGAAGCTTTCTTT.

The chain recombines TRBV7-9 with TRBJ1-5; weak D call: TRBD1 (6 bases). The CDR3 is 13 residues long. Germline loops: CDR1 SEHNR, CDR2 FQNEAQ (reference sequence). Deletions cut 4 bases from V and 6 bases from J, with 10 bases between. DNA for the CDR3: TGTGCCAGCAGCTGGGGGGCAGGTCAGCCCCAGCATTTT. This translates into CASSWGAGQPQHF. The complete variable domain, with remaining parts taken from reference TRBV7-9 and TRBJ1-5, reads DTGVSQNPRHKITKRGQNVTFRCDPISEHNRLYWYRQTLGQGPEFLTYFQNEAQLEKSRLLSDRFSAERPKGSFSTLEIQRTEQGDSAMYLCASSWGAGQPQHFGDGTRLSIL.